This is a list of T cell receptor beta chains from one sample in a study of blood T cell repertoires in COVID-19. Produced via immunoSEQ multiplex PCR; TCRdb's table is partial and in-frame only. The table lists a few hundred thousand clones, roughly 84% of them singletons. Sequencing used PBMCs or T cells enriched from blood (not recorded which). Receptors were obtained from a woman aged 30 to 39 who had recovered from COVID-19. CDR3s include the opening cysteine and the closing phenylalanine or tryptophan. The order of the fields is J gene, CDR3 length, clone size, V gene, D gene, CDR3 DNA, CDR3 protein. D genes are given only for firm matches. Expanded clones are given a class, and other clones once, few, many or no size at all.

J: TRBJ1-6
length: 14
size: NA
V: TRBV9
D: TRBD1
DNA: TGTGCCAGCAGCCCCCAGGGGGCTAATTCACCCCTCCACTTT
CDR3: CASSPQGANSPLHF

J: TRBJ2-3
length: 15
size: NA
V: TRBV7-9
D: NA
DNA: TGTGCCAGCAGCTTCGGGGGACCTAGCACAGATACGCAGTATTTT
CDR3: CASSFGGPSTDTQYF

J: TRBJ2-3
length: 18
size: NA
V: TRBV28
D: TRBD2
DNA: TGTGCCAGCAGTCTGACCTGGACTAGCGGGAGCCAAACAGATACGCAGTATTTT
CDR3: CASSLTWTSGSQTDTQYF

J: TRBJ2-2
length: 14
size: NA
V: TRBV27
D: NA
DNA: TGTGCCAGCAGTTTAGCAGCGAACACCGGGGAGCTGTTTTTT
CDR3: CASSLAANTGELFF

J: TRBJ1-1
length: 13
size: NA
V: TRBV7-9
D: NA
DNA: TGTGCCAGCAGCTTACAGGGGAACACTGAAGCTTTCTTT
CDR3: CASSLQGNTEAFF

J: TRBJ1-1
length: 13
size: NA
V: TRBV30
D: NA
DNA: TGTGCCTATCAGGGACTCTGGAACACTGAAGCTTTCTTT
CDR3: CAYQGLWNTEAFF

J: TRBJ1-4
length: 14
size: NA
V: TRBV5-6
D: TRBD1
DNA: TGTGCCAGCAGCTCCGGGACAGTTAATGAAAAACTGTTTTTT
CDR3: CASSSGTVNEKLFF

J: TRBJ1-4
length: 13
size: NA
V: TRBV5-1
D: NA
DNA: TGCGCCAGCAGCCCCCGGGATAATGAAAAACTGTTTTTT
CDR3: CASSPRDNEKLFF

J: TRBJ2-2
length: 15
size: NA
V: TRBV7-2
D: TRBD2
DNA: TGTGCCAGCAGCTTATGGAGTGGGGGGGCCGGGGAGCTGTTTTTT
CDR3: CASSLWSGGAGELFF

J: TRBJ1-6
length: 13
size: few
V: TRBV6-4
D: TRBD1
DNA: TGTGCCAGCAGTGGAGACAGGGGTTCACCCCTCCACTTT
CDR3: CASSGDRGSPLHF

J: TRBJ1-5
length: 15
size: NA
V: TRBV21-1
D: NA
DNA: TGTGCCAGCAGCAAAATGGACACAGAAAATCAGCCCCAGCATTTT
CDR3: CASSKMDTENQPQHF

J: TRBJ2-3
length: 15
size: NA
V: TRBV7-9
D: TRBD2
DNA: TGTGCCAGCACCCCCGGGACTAGCCCCACAGATACGCAGTATTTT
CDR3: CASTPGTSPTDTQYF

J: TRBJ1-2
length: 14
size: once
V: TRBV7-8
D: TRBD1
DNA: TGTGCCAGCAGCCCCGGACAGGGGGCCTCTGGCTACACCTTC
CDR3: CASSPGQGASGYTF

J: TRBJ2-1
length: 16
size: NA
V: TRBV28
D: NA
DNA: TGTGCCAGCAGTTTGGTGCGGGACCACTCCTACAATGAGCAGTTCTTC
CDR3: CASSLVRDHSYNEQFF

J: TRBJ2-7
length: 14
size: NA
V: TRBV5-4
D: NA
DNA: TGTGCCAGCAGCTCGGGACTCTCGGGGTACGAGCAGTACTTC
CDR3: CASSSGLSGYEQYF

J: TRBJ1-4
length: 18
size: NA
V: TRBV18
D: TRBD1
DNA: TGTGCCAGCTCACCATCGGGACAGGGGTCTGCAACTAATGAAAAACTGTTTTTT
CDR3: CASSPSGQGSATNEKLFF